This T cell receptor beta chain came from a study of cytomegalovirus exposure and HLA in healthy donors. Comments on this clone: Its specificity is not known.

Study outcomes and limitations: For most TCR beta V segments, an earlier analysis put the productive rate at about 87% or about 30% of the time.

The PCR was carried out with 60 Vbeta primers and 13 Jbeta primers. Clones were sequenced by immunoSEQ multiplex PCR, and TCRdb holds only the in-frame ones, with some missing. The repertoire holds around 300,000 clones, with over 85% as singletons. Trimming at V came to 4 bases and at J to 4 bases, leaving 2 bases not matched to a gene. The CDR3 contains 13 residues. Germline lookup yields CDR1 SGHTS and CDR2 YDEGEE. The sample comprised PBMCs. J is TRBJ1-2 and V is TRBV5-8, with TRBD1 matching 9 bases. The TCR originated in a woman aged 18-29 years in good health and CMV-seronegative. The CDR3 spells CASSQDRGYGYTF. The CDR3 DNA follows: TGTGCCAGCAGCCAGGACAGGGGCTATGGCTACACCTTC.